This TCR beta chain was identified during a study of cytomegalovirus exposure and HLA in healthy donors. Broader study findings: Through in vitro validation, three CMV-associated chains were shown to be specific for CMV antigens.

Only in-frame clones appear in the TCRdb table, and some are missing; sequencing was by immunoSEQ multiplex PCR. This sample has about 250,000 clones, with about 90% found just once. The CDR3 runs 15 residues. CDR1 is MNHEY and CDR2 is SMNVEV in the germline V gene (reference sequence). V was pared by 3 bases and J by 7 bases, with 3 bases of the junction left unmatched. This clone was seen a single time. Antigen unknown. This chain uses TRBV27 with TRBJ2-1, with TRBD2 matching over 13 bases. The clonotype was recovered from a man between 18 and 29 years old in good health and CMV-seropositive. The sample taken for sequencing was PBMCs. In DNA form, the CDR3 reads TGTGCCAGCAGTTTTCGGACTAGCGGGAGTAATGAGCAGTTCTTC. This gives the protein CASSFRTSGSNEQFF.